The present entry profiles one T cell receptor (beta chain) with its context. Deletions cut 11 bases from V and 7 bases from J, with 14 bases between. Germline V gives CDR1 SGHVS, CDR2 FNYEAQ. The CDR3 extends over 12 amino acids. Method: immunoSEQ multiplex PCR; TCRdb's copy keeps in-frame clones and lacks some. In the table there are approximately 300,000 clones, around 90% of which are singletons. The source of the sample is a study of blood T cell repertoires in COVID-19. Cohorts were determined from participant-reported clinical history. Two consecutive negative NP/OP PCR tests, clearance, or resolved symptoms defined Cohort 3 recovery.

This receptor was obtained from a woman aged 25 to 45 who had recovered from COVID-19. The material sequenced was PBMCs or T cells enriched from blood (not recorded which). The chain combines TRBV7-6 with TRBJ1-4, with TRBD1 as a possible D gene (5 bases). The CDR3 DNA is TGTGCCTCTGCGCAGGGTGGTGAAAAACTGTTTTTT. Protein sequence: CASAQGGEKLFF.